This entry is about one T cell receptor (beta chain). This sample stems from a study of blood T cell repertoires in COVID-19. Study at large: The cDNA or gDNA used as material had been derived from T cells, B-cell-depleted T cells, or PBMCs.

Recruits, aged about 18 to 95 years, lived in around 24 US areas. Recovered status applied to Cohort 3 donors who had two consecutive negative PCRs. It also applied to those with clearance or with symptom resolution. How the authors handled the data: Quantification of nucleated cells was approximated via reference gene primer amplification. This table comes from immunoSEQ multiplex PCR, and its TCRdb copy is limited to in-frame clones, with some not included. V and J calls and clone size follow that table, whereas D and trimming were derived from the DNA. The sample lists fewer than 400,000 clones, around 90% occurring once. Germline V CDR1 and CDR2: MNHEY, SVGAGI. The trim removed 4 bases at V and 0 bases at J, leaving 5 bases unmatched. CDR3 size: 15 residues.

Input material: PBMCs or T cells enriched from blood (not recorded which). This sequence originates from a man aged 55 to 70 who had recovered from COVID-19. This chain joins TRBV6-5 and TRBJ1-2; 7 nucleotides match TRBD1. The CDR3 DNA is TGTGCCAGCAGTTCAAGACAGGGCCCTAACTATGGCTACACCTTC. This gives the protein CASSSRQGPNYGYTF.